The 26 T cell receptor beta chains listed next were all sequenced from one sample in a study of lymphopenia after photon versus proton radiotherapy. Clones were read by immunoSEQ multiplex PCR, and TCRdb kept only the in-frame ones, dropping some. The table has tens of thousands of clones, 85% to 90% seen once. Source: peripheral blood, taken from a patient treated with proton-based radiotherapy. The receptors come from a man older than 75 with esophageal cancer.

The chain joins TRBV7-3 to TRBJ2-5; D is unclear. Trimming stripped 5 bases from V and 8 bases from J, with 6 bases between. This CDR3 has 10 amino acids. The germline gives CDR1 SGHTA, CDR2 FQGTGA. CDR3 residues: CASSPLTQYF. CDR3 sequence (DNA): TGTGCCAGCAGCCCCCTAACCCAGTACTTC.

The V and J genes are TRBV9 and TRBJ1-2; 9 bases fit TRBD1. Germline values: CDR1 SGDLS, CDR2 YYNGEE. The CDR3 is 15 residues long. Germline trimming cut 3 bases from V and 5 bases from J; bases unmatched to any gene: 8. The CDR3 region is CASSAEDRGGYGYTF. The DNA of the CDR3 is TGTGCCAGCAGCGCAGAAGACAGGGGGGGTTATGGCTACACCTTC.

The rearrangement uses TRBV5-1 and TRBJ2-2, with D perhaps matching TRBD2 (6 bases). Trimming shortened V by 1 base and J by 6 bases, and 16 bases separated the two germline ends. Germline V CDR1 and CDR2: SGHRS, YFSETQ. This CDR3 is 16 amino acids long. CDR3 sequence reads: CASSLTGRLGSGELFF. In DNA form, the CDR3 reads TGCGCCAGCAGCTTGACAGGCCGACTAGGGTCCGGGGAGCTGTTTTTT.

The chain recombines TRBV5-1 with TRBJ2-5; tentatively, D is TRBD2 (6 bases). The end of the DNA is better explained by TRBJ2-7, so the J call may be wrong. Germline CDR1 is SGHRS and CDR2 is YFSETQ. This CDR3 has 14 amino acids. This CDR3 is CASSSSGLTYEQYF. CDR3 DNA: TGCGCCAGCAGCTCGAGCGGGCTCACCTACGAGCAGTACTTC.

This chain joins TRBV27 and TRBJ2-3; D possibly corresponds to TRBD1 (6 bases). The CDR3 loop spans 15 amino acids. The germline V gene has CDR1 MNHEY and CDR2 SMNVEV (reference sequence). Between the trimmed V and J ends, which lost 3 bases and 3 bases, there was a span of 13 bases. The CDR3 sequence is CASSFHRERTDTQYF. For the CDR3, the DNA is TGTGCCAGCAGTTTCCACAGGGAGAGAACAGATACGCAGTATTTT.

This sequence joins TRBV5-4 and TRBJ2-3; 10 bases are shared with TRBD2. CDR3 length equals 15 residues. V shed 4 bases, J shed 1 base, and the junction held 3 bases outside the gene matches. CDR1 and CDR2 (germline): SGHNT, YYREEE (reference sequence). Here the CDR3 reads CASSRGTSGTDTQYF. In DNA, the CDR3 is TGTGCCAGCAGCCGCGGGACTAGCGGCACAGATACGCAGTATTTT.

This sequence joins TRBV7-9 and TRBJ2-5; TRBD2 agrees at 9 bases. Germline CDR1 SEHNR, CDR2 FQNEAQ (reference sequence). V lost 2 bases, J lost 2 bases, and 9 bases stayed unmatched. This CDR3 has 17 residues. The CDR3 region is CASSLSLAGLIQETQYF. The CDR3 bases are TGTGCCAGCAGCTTAAGCCTAGCGGGGTTAATTCAAGAGACCCAGTACTTC.

This chain joins TRBV6-5 and TRBJ1-2, with D hard to call. The ends were cut back, 0 bases at V and 8 bases at J, with 7 bases in the middle. CDR1 is MNHEY, CDR2 SVGAGI, per germline. The CDR3 is made up of 12 amino acids. The CDR3 sequence: CASSYSRGGYTF. For the CDR3, the DNA is TGTGCCAGCAGTTACTCCCGGGGAGGCTACACCTTC.

V usage is TRBV7-2 and J usage is TRBJ2-1; 9 bases are shared with TRBD2. With V trimmed by 2 bases and J by 6 bases, 5 bases remained unmatched. The CDR3 is 15 amino acids. In germline, CDR1 is SGHTA, CDR2 FQGNSA. CDR3 nucleotides: TGTGCCAGCAGCTTATCAGCGGGAGGCGTCAATGAGCAGTTCTTC. It encodes CASSLSAGGVNEQFF.

The rearrangement joins TRBV7-2 to TRBJ2-4; D unclear. This CDR3 has 13 residues. Trimming took 1 base from V and 15 from J, leaving 16 bases between them. Germline V gene lookup returns CDR1 SGHTA and CDR2 FQGNSA. The CDR3 loop reads CASSLGMESRVYF. Written as DNA, the CDR3 is TGTGCCAGCAGCTTAGGTATGGAAAGCCGGGTGTACTTC.

J is TRBJ2-2 and V is TRBV27; TRBD1 aligns across 10 bases. Unmatched junction bases numbered 10, after V lost 6 bases and J lost 6 bases. Germline assignment: CDR1 MNHEY and CDR2 SMNVEV (reference sequence). The CDR3 length is 16 residues. CDR3 bases: TGTGCCAGCAGGCTTAGGACAGGGGGTAATTCCGGGGAGCTGTTTTTT. Its translation: CASRLRTGGNSGELFF.

This clone was counted once. The chain is built from TRBV21-1 and TRBJ1-5; the listed D gene, TRBD1, was not tested against the DNA. TRBV21-1 is listed as a pseudogene. The CDR3 is 15 amino acids. The CDR3 region is CASSKRKAGYQPQHF. The CDR3 DNA is TGTGCCAGCAGCAAAAGGAAGGCAGGGTATCAGCCCCAGCATTTT.

In DNA, the CDR3 is TGTGCCAGCAGCCAAGAGCACGGGAGGACAGGTCCCCAGCATTTT. Amino acid sequence: CASSQEHGRTGPQHF. This chain uses TRBV4-2 with TRBJ1-5; 7 nucleotides align to TRBD1. With V trimmed by 0 bases and J by 10 bases, 9 bases remained unmatched. The CDR3 extends over 15 amino acids. The germline gives CDR1 LGHNA, CDR2 YNFKEQ.

The chain is built from TRBV4-3 and TRBJ2-7; 8 bases are a match to TRBD1. J was trimmed by 8 bases and V by 2 bases; bases with no gene match: 8. CDR1 LGHNA and CDR2 YSLEER come from the germline V gene. This CDR3 has 14 residues. The CDR3 DNA is TGCGCCAGCAGCCAAACTGGACAGGGTCGGCAGCAGTACTTC. Residues: CASSQTGQGRQQYF.

This chain uses TRBV5-1 with TRBJ2-2, with D possibly TRBD1 on 6 matching bases. Germline V gene lookup returns CDR1 SGHRS and CDR2 YFSETQ. V lost 6 bases, J lost 4 bases, and 13 bases lay in between. The CDR3 has 14 residues. The CDR3 DNA is TGCGCCAGCACCAAGGGGGTAGGCACCGGGGAGCTGTTTTTT. Protein sequence: CASTKGVGTGELFF.

The sample holds a few counts of this clone. The chain combines TRBV19 with TRBJ2-5; TRBD2 aligns across 8 bases. This CDR3 is built from 17 residues. V shed 3 bases and J 2 bases; nucleotides not matched to a gene: 11. Germline assignment: CDR1 LNHDA and CDR2 SQIVND (reference sequence). The CDR3 DNA reads as TGTGCCAGTAGTATTATTCGGGCGGGGGGAAGGCAAGAGACCCAGTACTTC. Residues: CASSIIRAGGRQETQYF.

This clone was observed a single time. The chain joins TRBV5-5 to TRBJ2-5; 10 positions agree with TRBD1. This CDR3 is 17 amino acids long. Trimming removed 5 bases from V and 5 bases from J; junction bases left unmatched: 15. Germline assignment: CDR1 SGHKS and CDR2 YYEKEE (reference sequence). The CDR3 is CASRRDRGRRLGETQYF. The DNA of the CDR3 is TGTGCCAGCAGGCGAGACAGGGGGCGCAGGTTAGGGGAGACCCAGTACTTC.

The CDR3 region has the DNA TGTGCCAGCAGTTACGGTAGGACAGCATATGGCTACACCTTC. Its translation: CASSYGRTAYGYTF. The chain couples TRBV6-6 to TRBJ1-2, with a tentative D call TRBD1 (6 bases). From germline, CDR1 is MNHNY and CDR2 SVGAGI (reference sequence). The CDR3 loop spans 14 amino acids. Trimming took 2 bases from V and 5 from J, leaving 12 bases between them.

The chain employs TRBV11-2 and TRBJ1-2; no clear D gene. V was trimmed by 7 bases and J by 3 bases, leaving 9 bases between them. CDR3 length: 12 residues. Germline assignment: CDR1 SGHAT and CDR2 FQNNGV. Here the CDR3 reads CASTGRYYGYTF. In DNA, the CDR3 is TGTGCCAGCACCGGACGGTACTATGGCTACACCTTC.

The J gene is TRBJ2-7, the V gene TRBV5-4; 10 bases fit TRBD2. V was pared by 5 bases and J by 2 bases, with 7 bases of the junction left unmatched. The CDR3 extends over 15 amino acids. Germline CDR1 and CDR2: SGHNT and YYREEE (reference sequence). In DNA, the CDR3 is TGTGCCAGCAGTCTGCCGGGACTAGCGACCTACGAGCAGTACTTC. Amino acid sequence: CASSLPGLATYEQYF.

This chain links TRBV6-1 with TRBJ2-4; 12 nucleotides align to TRBD2. The CDR3 covers 21 residues. Germline CDR1 MNHNS, CDR2 SASEGT. V lost 4 bases, J lost 1 base, and 17 bases stayed unmatched. Here the CDR3 reads CASSAARPGLAGGQAKNIQYF. The CDR3 nucleotides read TGTGCCAGCAGTGCAGCCAGACCAGGGCTAGCGGGGGGGCAGGCCAAAAACATTCAGTACTTC.

This chain links TRBV27 with TRBJ1-6; 7 bases line up with TRBD1. The CDR3 is made up of 16 amino acids. With 0 bases clipped from V and 14 bases from J, the junction kept 13 bases outside the gene matches. The germline CDR1 and CDR2 sequences are MNHEY and SMNVEV (reference sequence). CDR3 loop: CASSLSNPGGGPALHF. The CDR3 region has the DNA TGTGCCAGCAGTTTATCGAATCCAGGGGGGGGTCCGGCCCTCCACTTT.

This clone was counted a single time. The chain combines TRBV19 with TRBJ2-7; weak D call: TRBD1 (7 bases). Deletions cut 7 bases from V and 3 bases from J, with 19 bases between. Germline V gene lookup returns CDR1 LNHDA and CDR2 SQIVND (reference sequence). CDR3 length equals 15 residues. In DNA form, the CDR3 reads TGTGCCAGTACCCCCCAGGGGGGCAGGGGCTACGAGCAGTACTTC. Its protein is CASTPQGGRGYEQYF.

The chain combines TRBV6-1 with TRBJ2-7, with 14 bases matching TRBD2. The junction had 0 bases not matched to a gene; V was cut back by 4 bases and J by 1 base. This CDR3 region has 15 residues. Germline V gives CDR1 MNHNS, CDR2 SASEGT. The DNA of the CDR3 is TGTGCCAGCAGTGGACTAGCGGGAGGGTCCTACGAGCAGTACTTC. This sequence encodes CASSGLAGGSYEQYF.

This clone was found a few times. V and J are TRBV27 and TRBJ1-1; D remains ambiguous. CDR1 and CDR2 (germline): MNHEY, SMNVEV (reference sequence). The length of the CDR3 is 13 residues. Trimming removed 6 bases from V and 1 base from J, with 9 bases in between. The CDR3, as DNA: TGTGCCAGCAGGAGGCTGTCGAACACTGAAGCTTTCTTT. Translated: CASRRLSNTEAFF.

The chain links TRBV4-2 to TRBJ2-5; D is undetermined. Germline V gives CDR1 LGHNA, CDR2 YNFKEQ. The CDR3 has 12 amino acids. Trimming took off 0 bases at V and 4 bases at J, with 3 bases between the two ends. CDR3 sequence: CASSQEAETQYF. The CDR3 DNA reads TGTGCCAGCAGCCAAGAAGCAGAGACCCAGTACTTC.